This T cell receptor (beta chain) comes out of a study of OX40 agonist ivuxolimab in advanced cancers. The study's findings and limits: CD4+ and CD8+ blood T cells expanded clonally by week 6 at 0.1 to 3.0 mg/kg.

The assay was immunoSEQ multiplex PCR, and TCRdb's table has in-frame clones only and misses some. The sample has roughly 55,000 clones, roughly 80% seen once. Germline trimming cut 6 bases from V and 1 base from J; bases unmatched to any gene: 6. The germline gives CDR1 MDHEN, CDR2 SYDVKM. The CDR3 runs 15 residues. With respect to this clone: Antigen: not known.

V is TRBV28 and J is TRBJ1-5, with 7 bases matching TRBD1. The clonotype was recovered from an adult with an advanced solid tumor such as melanoma, head and neck, liver or kidney cancer. The source material was CD4+ or CD8+ T cells sorted from blood, sampled in a trial of the OX40 agonist ivuxolimab. The CDR3 DNA reads TGTGCCAGCAGCTCCACAGGGGCGAGCAATCAGCCCCAGCATTTT. Translated, it gives CASSSTGASNQPQHF.